This entry lists 6 T cell receptor beta chains sequenced from one sample in a study of T cell changes during pregnancy in multiple sclerosis. The data were produced by immunoSEQ multiplex PCR, yet TCRdb's version contains in-frame clones alone and is incomplete. Among fewer than 45,000 clones listed, approximately 90% were seen once. Material: peripheral blood, obtained in the second trimester of pregnancy. The receptors shown here come from a female donor in good health, enrolled as a control in a pregnancy study.

The chain joins TRBV11-3 to TRBJ2-1, with a weak D call TRBD2 (5 bases). The V and J ends lost 5 bases and 7 bases respectively, with 15 bases between them. This CDR3 is 14 amino acids long. Germline CDR1 is SGHNT and CDR2 is YENEEA. In DNA, the CDR3 is TGTGCCAGCAGCCCCGGGGAGTATCGGAATGAGCAGTTCTTC. It is translated as CASSPGEYRNEQFF.

The rearrangement joins TRBV2 to TRBJ1-5; no definite D call. This CDR3 comprises 13 residues. CDR1 is SNHLY, CDR2 FYNNEI, per germline. Trimming took off 7 bases at V and 5 bases at J, with 12 bases between the two ends. The CDR3 loop reads CASKVRVDQPQHF. As DNA, the CDR3 is TGTGCCAGCAAGGTGAGGGTTGATCAGCCCCAGCATTTT.

J is TRBJ1-4 and V is TRBV6-6; D call uncertain. Trimming stripped 6 bases from V and 0 bases from J, with 8 bases between. The CDR3 runs to 14 residues. Germline V gene data show CDR1 as MNHNY and CDR2 as SVGAGI (reference sequence). Here the CDR3 reads CASSRTSTNEKLFF. CDR3 coding DNA: TGTGCCAGCAGCCGAACATCAACTAATGAAAAACTGTTTTTT.

The chain employs TRBV6-1 and TRBJ1-5; the match to TRBD1 covers 8 bases. CDR1 is MNHNS, CDR2 SASEGT, per germline. This CDR3 has 18 residues. V lost 4 bases to trimming and J lost 6 bases; unmatched junction nucleotides: 17. The CDR3 region is CASSGRTGIAVIGQPQHF. CDR3 bases: TGTGCCAGCAGTGGAAGGACAGGGATCGCGGTAATCGGTCAGCCCCAGCATTTT.

V usage is TRBV7-9 and J usage is TRBJ1-3, with D tentatively TRBD1 (6 bases). V lost 6 bases to trimming and J lost 1 base, with 10 bases between them. This CDR3 has 14 amino acids. Germline V lookup: CDR1 SEHNR, CDR2 FQNEAQ (reference sequence). Here the CDR3 DNA reads TGTGCCAGCAGACGGACAGCTTCTGGAAACACCATATATTTT. Amino acids: CASRRTASGNTIYF.

A word on this clone: This same CDR3 is encoded by further DNA sequences in the sample. The rearrangement joins TRBV27 to TRBJ1-2; tentatively, D is TRBD1 (5 bases). With 3 bases removed from V and 0 bases from J, the gap between germline ends came to 8 bases. CDR1 MNHEY and CDR2 SMNVEV come from the germline V gene (reference sequence). This CDR3 has 14 amino acids. DNA of the CDR3: TGTGCCAGCAGTTTGAGCAGGGCTAACTATGGCTACACCTTC. Translation: CASSLSRANYGYTF.